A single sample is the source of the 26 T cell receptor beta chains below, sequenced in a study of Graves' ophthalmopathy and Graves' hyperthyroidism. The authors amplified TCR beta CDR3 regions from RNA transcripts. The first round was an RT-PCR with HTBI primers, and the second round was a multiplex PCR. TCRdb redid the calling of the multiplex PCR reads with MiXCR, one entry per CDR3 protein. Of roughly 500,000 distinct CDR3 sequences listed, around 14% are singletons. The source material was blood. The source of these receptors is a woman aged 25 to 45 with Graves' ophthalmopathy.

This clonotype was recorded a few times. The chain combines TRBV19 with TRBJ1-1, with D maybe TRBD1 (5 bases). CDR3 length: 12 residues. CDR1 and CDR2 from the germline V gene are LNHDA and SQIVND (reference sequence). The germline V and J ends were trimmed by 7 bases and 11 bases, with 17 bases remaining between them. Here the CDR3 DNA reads TGTGCCAGTATCATGCTGATCGGGGGGGCTTTCTTT. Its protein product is CASIMLIGGAFF.

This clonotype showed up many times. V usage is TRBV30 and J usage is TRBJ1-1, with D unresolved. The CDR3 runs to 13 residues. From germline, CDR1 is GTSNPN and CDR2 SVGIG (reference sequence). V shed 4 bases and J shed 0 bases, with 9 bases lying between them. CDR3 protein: CAWKTIMNTEAFF. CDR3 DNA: TGTGCCTGGAAGACGATTATGAACACTGAAGCTTTCTTT. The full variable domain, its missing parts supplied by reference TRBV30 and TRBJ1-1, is SQTIHQWPATLVQPVGSPLSLECTVEGTSNPNLYWYRQAAGRGLQLLFYSVGIGQISSEVPQNLSASRPQDRQFILSSKKLLLSDSGFYLCAWKTIMNTEAFFGQGTRLTVV.

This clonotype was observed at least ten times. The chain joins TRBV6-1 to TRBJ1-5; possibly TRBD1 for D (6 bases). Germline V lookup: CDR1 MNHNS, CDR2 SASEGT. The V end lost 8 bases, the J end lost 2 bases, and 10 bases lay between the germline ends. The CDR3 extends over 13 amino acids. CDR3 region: CASCRTGNQPQHF. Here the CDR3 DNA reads TGTGCCAGCTGTCGGACAGGCAATCAGCCCCAGCATTTT.

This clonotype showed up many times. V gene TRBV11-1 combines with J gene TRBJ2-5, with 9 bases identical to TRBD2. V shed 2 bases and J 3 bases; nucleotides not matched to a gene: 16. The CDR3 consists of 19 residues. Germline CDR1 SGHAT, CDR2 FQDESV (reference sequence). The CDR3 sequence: CASSLFPASGMGEEETQYF. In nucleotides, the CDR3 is TGTGCCAGCAGCTTATTTCCGGCTAGCGGGATGGGGGAAGAAGAGACCCAGTACTTC. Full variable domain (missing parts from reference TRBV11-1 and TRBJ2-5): EAEVAQSPRYKITEKSQAVAFWCDPISGHATLYWYRQILGQGPELLVQFQDESVVDDSQLPKDRFSAERLKGVDSTLKIQPAELGDSAMYLCASSLFPASGMGEEETQYFGPGTRLLVL.

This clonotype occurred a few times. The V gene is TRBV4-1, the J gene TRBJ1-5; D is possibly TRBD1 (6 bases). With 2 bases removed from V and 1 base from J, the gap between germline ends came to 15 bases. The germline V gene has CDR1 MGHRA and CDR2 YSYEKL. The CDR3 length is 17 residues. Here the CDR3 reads CASSQPTGTRSNQPQHF. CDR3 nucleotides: TGCGCCAGCAGCCAACCAACCGGGACAAGGAGCAATCAGCCCCAGCATTTT.

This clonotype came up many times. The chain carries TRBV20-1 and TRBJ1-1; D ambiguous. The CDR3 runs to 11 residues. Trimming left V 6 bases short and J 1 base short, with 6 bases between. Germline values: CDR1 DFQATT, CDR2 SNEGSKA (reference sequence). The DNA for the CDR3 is TGCAGTGCGATAAAGAACACTGAAGCTTTCTTT. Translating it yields CSAIKNTEAFF.

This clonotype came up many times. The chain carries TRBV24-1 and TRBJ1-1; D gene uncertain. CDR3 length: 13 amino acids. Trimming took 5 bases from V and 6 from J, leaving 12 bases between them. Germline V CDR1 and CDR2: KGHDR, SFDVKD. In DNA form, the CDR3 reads TGTGCCACCAGTGCCGGGTTGGGTTCTGAAGCTTTCTTT. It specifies CATSAGLGSEAFF.

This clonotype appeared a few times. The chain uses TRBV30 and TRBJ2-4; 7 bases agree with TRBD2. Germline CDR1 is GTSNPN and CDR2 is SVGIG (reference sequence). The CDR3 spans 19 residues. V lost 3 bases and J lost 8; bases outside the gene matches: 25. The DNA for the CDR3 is TGTGCCTGGAGCCTAGGGGCCTATGGGGCGGGAGAGGAGTGGGACATTCAGTACTTC. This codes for CAWSLGAYGAGEEWDIQYF.

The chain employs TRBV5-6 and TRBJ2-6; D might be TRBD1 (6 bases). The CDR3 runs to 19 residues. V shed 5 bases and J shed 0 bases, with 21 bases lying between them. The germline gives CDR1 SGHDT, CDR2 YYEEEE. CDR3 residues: CASSLIVRTEGSGANVLTF. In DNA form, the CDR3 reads TGTGCCAGCAGTTTGATTGTTAGGACAGAAGGCTCTGGGGCCAACGTCCTGACTTTC.

The CDR3 loop reads CASTLIAGPGETQYF. The CDR3 DNA is TGTGCCAGTACCCTTATTGCAGGGCCTGGGGAGACCCAGTACTTC. This chain links TRBV19 with TRBJ2-5, with D perhaps matching TRBD1 (5 bases). CDR1 and CDR2 (germline): LNHDA, SQIVND (reference sequence). The germline V and J ends were trimmed by 7 bases and 5 bases, with 20 bases remaining between them. The length of the CDR3 is 15 residues.

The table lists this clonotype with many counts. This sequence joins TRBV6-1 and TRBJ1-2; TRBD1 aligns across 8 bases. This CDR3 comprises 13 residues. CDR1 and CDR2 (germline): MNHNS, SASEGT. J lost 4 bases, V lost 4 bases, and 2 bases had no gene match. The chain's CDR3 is CASSVTGAYGYTF. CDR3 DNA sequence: TGTGCCAGCAGTGTGACAGGGGCCTATGGCTACACCTTC.

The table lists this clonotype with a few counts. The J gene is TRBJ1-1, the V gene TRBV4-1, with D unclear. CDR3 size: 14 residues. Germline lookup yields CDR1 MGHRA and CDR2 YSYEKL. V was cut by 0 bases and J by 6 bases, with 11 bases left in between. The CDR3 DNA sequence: TGCGCCAGCAGCCAAGATCCCTCTTTCTCTGAAGCTTTCTTT. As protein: CASSQDPSFSEAFF.

The CDR3 DNA reads TGTGCCAGTAGTTTTGCCGGGACAGGGGAGTATGGCTACACCTTC. This encodes CASSFAGTGEYGYTF. This rearrangement joins TRBV19 to TRBJ1-2; 10 nucleotides line up with TRBD1. Trimming removed 5 bases from V and 5 bases from J; junction bases left unmatched: 8. CDR3 length equals 15 residues. Germline V gene data show CDR1 as LNHDA and CDR2 as SQIVND (reference sequence).

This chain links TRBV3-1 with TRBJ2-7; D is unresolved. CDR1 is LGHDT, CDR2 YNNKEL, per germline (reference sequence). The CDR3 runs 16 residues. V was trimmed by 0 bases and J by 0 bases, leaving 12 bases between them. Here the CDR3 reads CASSQDFRLTSYEQYF. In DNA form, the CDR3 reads TGTGCCAGCAGCCAAGATTTTAGACTGACCTCCTACGAGCAGTACTTC.

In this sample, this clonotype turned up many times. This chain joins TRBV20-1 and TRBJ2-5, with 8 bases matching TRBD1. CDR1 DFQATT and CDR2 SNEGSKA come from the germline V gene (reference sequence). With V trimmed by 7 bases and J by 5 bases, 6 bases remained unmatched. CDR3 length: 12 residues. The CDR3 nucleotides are TGCAGTGGGGGACAGGAAGTGGAGACCCAGTACTTC. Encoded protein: CSGGQEVETQYF.

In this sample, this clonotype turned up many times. CDR3: CASRLAGNTGELFF. The CDR3 bases are TGTGCCAGCAGGCTAGCGGGGAACACCGGGGAGCTGTTTTTT. The V and J genes are TRBV28 and TRBJ2-2; 8 bases fit TRBD2. V shed 6 bases, J shed 1 base, and the junction held 1 base outside the gene matches. This CDR3 has 14 residues. Germline V lookup: CDR1 MDHEN, CDR2 SYDVKM.

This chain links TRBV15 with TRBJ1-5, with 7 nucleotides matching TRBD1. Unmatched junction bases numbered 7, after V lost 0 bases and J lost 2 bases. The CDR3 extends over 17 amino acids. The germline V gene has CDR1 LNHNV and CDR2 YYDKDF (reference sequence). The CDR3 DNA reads TGTGCCACCAGCAGAGACTACAGGGGCCGGGGCAATCAGCCCCAGCATTTT. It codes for CATSRDYRGRGNQPQHF.

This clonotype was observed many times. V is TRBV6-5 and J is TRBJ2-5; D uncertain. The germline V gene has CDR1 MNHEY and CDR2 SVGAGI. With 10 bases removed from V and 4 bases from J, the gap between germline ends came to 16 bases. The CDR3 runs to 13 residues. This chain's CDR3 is CAIGRTDTETQYF. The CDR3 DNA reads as TGTGCCATAGGCCGGACCGACACAGAGACCCAGTACTTC.

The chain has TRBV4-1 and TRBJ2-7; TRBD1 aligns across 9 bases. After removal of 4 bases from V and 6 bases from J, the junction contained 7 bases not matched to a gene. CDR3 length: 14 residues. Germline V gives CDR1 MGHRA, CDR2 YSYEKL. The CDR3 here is CASSPRDREGEQYF. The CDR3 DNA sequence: TGCGCCAGCAGCCCCCGGGACAGGGAGGGCGAGCAGTACTTC.

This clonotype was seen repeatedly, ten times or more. The CDR3 loop reads CASSLPGTEAFF. CDR3 nucleotides: TGTGCCAGCAGTTTACCAGGCACTGAAGCTTTCTTT. This sequence joins TRBV27 and TRBJ1-1, with D hard to call. V dropped 2 bases and J dropped 4 bases, with 5 bases sitting between them. The V gene's germline CDR1 is MNHEY and CDR2 SMNVEV (reference sequence). This CDR3 contains 12 residues.

In DNA form, the CDR3 reads TGTGCCAGCAGCCCTGGGGCGGTAAGCACAGATACGCAGTATTTT. Amino acids: CASSPGAVSTDTQYF. The chain carries TRBV11-2 and TRBJ2-3, with a weak D call TRBD1 (5 bases). Germline CDR1 reads SGHAT; CDR2 reads FQNNGV. CDR3 length: 15 amino acids. V shed 5 bases and J shed 0 bases, with 12 bases lying between them.

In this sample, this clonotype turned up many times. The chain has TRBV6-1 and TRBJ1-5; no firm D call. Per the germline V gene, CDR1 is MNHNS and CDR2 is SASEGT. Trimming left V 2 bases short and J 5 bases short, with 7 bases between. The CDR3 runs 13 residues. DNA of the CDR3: TGTGCCAGCAGTGAAATTAGGGATCAGCCCCAGCATTTT. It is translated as CASSEIRDQPQHF.

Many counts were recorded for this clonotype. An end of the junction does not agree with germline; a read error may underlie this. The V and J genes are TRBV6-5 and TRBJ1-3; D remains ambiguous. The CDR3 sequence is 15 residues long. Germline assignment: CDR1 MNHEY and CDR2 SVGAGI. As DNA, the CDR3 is TGTGCCAGCAGTTTCGCGGCTCCCGAGACTAACACCATATACTTT. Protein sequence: CASSFAAPETNTIYF.

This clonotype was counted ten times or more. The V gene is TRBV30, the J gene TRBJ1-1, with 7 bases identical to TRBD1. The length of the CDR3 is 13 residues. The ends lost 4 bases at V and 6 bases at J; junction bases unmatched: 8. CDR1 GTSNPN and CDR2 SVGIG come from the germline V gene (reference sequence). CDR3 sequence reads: CAWMGHRGAEAFF. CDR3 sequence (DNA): TGTGCCTGGATGGGGCACAGGGGCGCTGAAGCTTTCTTT.

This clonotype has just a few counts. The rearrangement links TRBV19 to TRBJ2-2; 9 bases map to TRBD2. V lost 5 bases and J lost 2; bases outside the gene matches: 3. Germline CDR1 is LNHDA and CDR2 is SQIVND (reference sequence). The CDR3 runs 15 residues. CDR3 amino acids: CASSVTSGNTGELFF. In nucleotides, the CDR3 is TGTGCCAGTAGTGTGACTAGCGGAAACACCGGGGAGCTGTTTTTT.

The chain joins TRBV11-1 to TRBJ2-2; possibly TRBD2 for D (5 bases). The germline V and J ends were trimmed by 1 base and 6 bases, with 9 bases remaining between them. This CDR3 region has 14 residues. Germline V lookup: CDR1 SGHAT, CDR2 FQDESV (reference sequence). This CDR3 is CASSLGLGAGELFF. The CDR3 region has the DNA TGTGCCAGCAGCTTAGGTCTCGGGGCCGGGGAGCTGTTTTTT.